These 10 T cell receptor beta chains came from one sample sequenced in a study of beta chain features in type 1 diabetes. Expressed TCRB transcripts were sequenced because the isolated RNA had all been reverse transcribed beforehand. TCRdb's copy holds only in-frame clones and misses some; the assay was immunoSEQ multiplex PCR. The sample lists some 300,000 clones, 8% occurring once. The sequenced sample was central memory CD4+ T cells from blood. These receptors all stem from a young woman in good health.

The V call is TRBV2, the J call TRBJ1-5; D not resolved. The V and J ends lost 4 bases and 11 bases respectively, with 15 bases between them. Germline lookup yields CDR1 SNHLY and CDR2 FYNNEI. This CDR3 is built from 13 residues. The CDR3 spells CASSARREESQHF. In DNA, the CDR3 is TGTGCCAGCAGTGCCCGACGAGAAGAGTCCCAGCATTTT. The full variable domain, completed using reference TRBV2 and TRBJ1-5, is EPEVTQTPSHQVTQMGQEVILRCVPISNHLYFYWYRQILGQKVEFLVSFYNNEISEKSEIFDDQFSVERPDGSNFTLKIRSTKLEDSAMYFCASSARREESQHFGDGTRLSIL.

The CDR3 spells CASRPGTFSGANVLTF. Written as DNA, the CDR3 is TGTGCCAGTAGGCCCGGGACCTTCTCTGGGGCCAACGTCCTGACTTTC. The chain employs TRBV19 and TRBJ2-6; D tentatively fits TRBD1 or TRBD2 (5 bases each). The CDR3 runs 16 residues. V lost 6 bases to trimming and J lost 0 bases, with 12 bases between them. The germline V gene has CDR1 LNHDA and CDR2 SQIVND (reference sequence).

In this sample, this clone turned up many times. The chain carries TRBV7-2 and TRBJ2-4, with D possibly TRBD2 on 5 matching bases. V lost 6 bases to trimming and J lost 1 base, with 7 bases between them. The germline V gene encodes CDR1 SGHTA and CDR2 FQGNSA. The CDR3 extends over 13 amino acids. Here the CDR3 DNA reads TGTGCCAGCAGTCGAGGGGCCAAAAACATTCAGTACTTC. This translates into CASSRGAKNIQYF.

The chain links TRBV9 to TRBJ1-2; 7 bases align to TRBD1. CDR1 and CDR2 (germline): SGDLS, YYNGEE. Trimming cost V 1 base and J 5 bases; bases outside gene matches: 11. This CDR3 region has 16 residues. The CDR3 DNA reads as TGTGCCAGCAGCGTAACCGGGACAGACTTTAGATATGGCTACACCTTC. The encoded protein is CASSVTGTDFRYGYTF. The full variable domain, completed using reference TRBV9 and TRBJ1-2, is DSGVTQTPKHLITATGQRVTLRCSPRSGDLSVYWYQQSLDQGLQFLIQYYNGEERAKGNILERFSAQQFPDLHSELNLSSLELGDSALYFCASSVTGTDFRYGYTFGSGTRLTVV.

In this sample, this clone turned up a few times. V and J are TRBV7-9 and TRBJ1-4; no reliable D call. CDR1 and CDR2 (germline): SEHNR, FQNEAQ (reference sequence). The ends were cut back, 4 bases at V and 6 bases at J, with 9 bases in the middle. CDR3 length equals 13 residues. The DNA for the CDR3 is TGTGCCAGCAGCTCCGGGCCATATGAAAAACTGTTTTTT. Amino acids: CASSSGPYEKLFF.

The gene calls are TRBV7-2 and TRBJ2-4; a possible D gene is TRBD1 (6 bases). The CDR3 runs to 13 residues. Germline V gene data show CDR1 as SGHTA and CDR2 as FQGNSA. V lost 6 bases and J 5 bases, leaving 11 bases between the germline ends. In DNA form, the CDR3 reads TGTGCCAGCAGACTGACAGGAGAAAACATTCAGTACTTC. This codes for CASRLTGENIQYF.

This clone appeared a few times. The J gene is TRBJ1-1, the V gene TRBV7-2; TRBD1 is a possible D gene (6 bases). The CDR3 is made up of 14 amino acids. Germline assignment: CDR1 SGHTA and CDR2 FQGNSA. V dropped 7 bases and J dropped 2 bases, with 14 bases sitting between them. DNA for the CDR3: TGTGCCAGCAAACCAGGGGCCGGAAACACTGAAGCTTTCTTT. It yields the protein CASKPGAGNTEAFF.

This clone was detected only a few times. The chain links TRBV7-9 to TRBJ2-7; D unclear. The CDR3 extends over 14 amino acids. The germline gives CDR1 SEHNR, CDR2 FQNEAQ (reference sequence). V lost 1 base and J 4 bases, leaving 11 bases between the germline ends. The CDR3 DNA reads TGTGCCAGCAGCTTAGGTTCAGAGGTGTACGAGCAGTACGTC. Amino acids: CASSLGSEVYEQYV.

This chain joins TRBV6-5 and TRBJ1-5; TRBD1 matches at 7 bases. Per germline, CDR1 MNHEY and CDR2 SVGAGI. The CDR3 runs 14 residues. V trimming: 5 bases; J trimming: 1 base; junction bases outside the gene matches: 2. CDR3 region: CASSPQGSNQPQHF. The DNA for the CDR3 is TGTGCCAGCAGTCCACAGGGGAGCAATCAGCCCCAGCATTTT.

CDR3 DNA: TGTGCCGTCGGGGGATTGAACACTGAAGCTTTCTTT. It codes for CAVGGLNTEAFF. The V and J genes are TRBV6-1 and TRBJ1-1, with a possible D match to TRBD1 (5 bases). Germline values: CDR1 MNHNS, CDR2 SASEGT. CDR3 length equals 12 residues. The V end was cut by 11 bases, the J end by 0 bases, with 10 bases between.